What follows are 23 T cell receptor beta chains derived from one specimen sequenced in a study of identical twins. TCRdb ran MiXCR on the 5' RACE reads and lists one entry per CDR3 protein. Among around 960,000 distinct CDR3 sequences, around an eighth were seen once, and the ten largest hold around 1.5%. The sample was also reused in another study, on yellow fever vaccine responses in identical twins.

Sequenced input: PBMCs. The receptors were sampled from a woman aged 18 to 35 in good health.

This clonotype was detected only a few times. The chain uses TRBV7-8 and TRBJ2-2; D gene unclear. V was shortened by 1 base and J by 6 bases, with 6 bases between the two germline ends. Germline V gene sequence: CDR1 SGHVS, CDR2 FQNEAQ. This CDR3 has 13 amino acids. The CDR3 here is CASSLDLPGELFF. For the CDR3, the DNA is TGTGCCAGCAGCTTAGATCTCCCCGGGGAGCTGTTTTTT.

This CDR3 reads CASSNRVEQYV. DNA for the CDR3: TGTGCCAGCAGTAATCGGGTAGAGCAGTACGTC. This sequence joins TRBV28 and TRBJ2-7; D is unclear. V was cut by 5 bases and J by 7 bases, with 9 bases left in between. The CDR3 spans 11 residues. Germline assignment: CDR1 MDHEN and CDR2 SYDVKM.

In its sample, this clonotype was seen many times. V gene TRBV6-1 combines with J gene TRBJ2-1; 15 nucleotides match TRBD2. The germline CDR1 and CDR2 sequences are MNHNS and SASEGT. V shed 7 bases and J 0 bases; nucleotides not matched to a gene: 10. This CDR3 has 19 amino acids. The DNA for the CDR3 is TGTGCCAGCACCCCAAGGGGACTAGCGGGAGGCGTCTCCTACAATGAGCAGTTCTTC. Residues: CASTPRGLAGGVSYNEQFF.

This clonotype was seen ten or more times. The rearrangement uses TRBV6-5 and TRBJ1-1; no definite D call. CDR1 and CDR2 from the germline V gene are MNHEY and SVGAGI. V gave up 5 bases and J gave up 0 bases, with 7 bases separating them. This CDR3 comprises 13 residues. CDR3 loop: CASSTTVNTEAFF. Written as DNA, the CDR3 is TGTGCCAGCAGTACTACAGTGAACACTGAAGCTTTCTTT.

A few counts support this clonotype. The V gene is TRBV6-5, the J gene TRBJ1-1; 7 positions agree with TRBD1. Trimming removed 0 bases from V and 8 bases from J; junction bases left unmatched: 9. The CDR3 loop spans 15 amino acids. Germline-derived CDR1 and CDR2 are MNHEY and SVGAGI. The CDR3 coding sequence is TGTGCCAGCAGTTACTCGTCGGGGAACAGGGGAGAAGCTTTCTTT. The encoded protein is CASSYSSGNRGEAFF.

The J gene is TRBJ2-1, the V gene TRBV12-3 or TRBV12-4; TRBD2 matches at 8 bases. J gave up 2 bases and V 6 bases, and 12 bases lay outside the gene matches. The CDR3 runs 17 residues. The CDR3 reads CASRVGIRGGAYNEQFF. The CDR3 DNA sequence: TGTGCCAGCAGGGTGGGAATACGGGGGGGCGCCTACAATGAGCAGTTCTTC.

This clonotype has a count of ten or more. The chain couples TRBV29-1 to TRBJ2-1, with 7 bases identical to TRBD2. The V gene's germline CDR1 is SQVTM and CDR2 ANQGSEA. The CDR3 spans 15 residues. With V trimmed by 1 base and J by 0 bases, 3 bases remained unmatched. CDR3 coding DNA: TGCAGCGTTGAAGCCCCTAGCGGCTCCTACAATGAGCAGTTCTTC. Protein: CSVEAPSGSYNEQFF.

This clonotype was observed a handful of times. Here the CDR3 reads CASSLKPGDSYEQYF. The CDR3 DNA reads as TGTGCCAGCAGTTTAAAGCCAGGGGACTCCTACGAGCAGTACTTC. This chain links TRBV27 with TRBJ2-7, with D possibly being TRBD1 (6 bases). This CDR3 has 15 residues. V lost 2 bases to trimming and J lost 0 bases, with 11 bases between them. Germline V CDR1 and CDR2: MNHEY, SMNVEV (reference sequence).

At least ten counts were recorded for this clonotype. The chain has TRBV10-3 and TRBJ2-7; unclear D gene. The CDR3 runs 13 residues. Looked up from germline, CDR1 is ENHRY and CDR2 is SYGVKD. Between the trimmed V and J ends, which lost 3 bases and 2 bases, there was a span of 8 bases. The CDR3 reads CAISDSVAYEQYF. The CDR3 nucleotides read TGTGCCATCAGTGACTCAGTTGCCTACGAGCAGTACTTC.

This clonotype appeared a few times. The chain recombines TRBV28 with TRBJ1-5; TRBD1 agrees at 7 bases. The CDR3 loop spans 14 amino acids. V shed 5 bases and J 5 bases; nucleotides not matched to a gene: 6. Germline lookup yields CDR1 MDHEN and CDR2 SYDVKM. CDR3 nucleotides: TGTGCCAGCAGTCCAAGACAGGGCTATCAGCCCCAGCATTTT. Translation gives CASSPRQGYQPQHF. Looking up the rest from reference TRBV28 and TRBJ1-5 gives the full variable domain: DVKVTQSSRYLVKRTGEKVFLECVQDMDHENMFWYRQDPGLGLRLIYFSYDVKMKEKGDIPEGYSVSREKKERFSLILESASTNQTSMYLCASSPRQGYQPQHFGDGTRLSIL.

The gene calls are TRBV7-9 and TRBJ2-1, with 8 bases identical to TRBD1. This CDR3 comprises 15 residues. Unmatched junction bases numbered 16, after V lost 9 bases and J lost 9 bases. Looked up from germline, CDR1 is SEHNR and CDR2 is FQNEAQ (reference sequence). The CDR3 loop is CARDRVSKTLGEQFF. CDR3 nucleotides: TGTGCCAGGGACAGGGTTTCGAAAACACTCGGTGAGCAGTTCTTC.

A few counts support this clonotype. The chain joins TRBV18 to TRBJ2-1, with D possibly matching TRBD2 (6 bases). The germline gives CDR1 KGHSH, CDR2 LQKENI. The CDR3 runs 13 residues. The V and J ends lost 1 base and 8 bases respectively, with 9 bases between them. CDR3 in DNA: TGTGCCAGCTCACCACGGGAGGCCCATGAGCAGTTCTTC. Its protein is CASSPREAHEQFF.

The rearrangement uses TRBV28 and TRBJ2-7, with D perhaps being TRBD1 or TRBD2 (6 bases each). This CDR3 spans 14 amino acids. V was pared by 6 bases and J by 0 bases, with 12 bases between. The germline V gene has CDR1 MDHEN and CDR2 SYDVKM. This chain's CDR3 is CASSPGGHSYEQYF. The CDR3 region has the DNA TGTGCCAGCAGCCCTGGGGGGCACTCCTACGAGCAGTACTTC. The complete variable domain, with remaining parts taken from reference TRBV28 and TRBJ2-7, reads DVKVTQSSRYLVKRTGEKVFLECVQDMDHENMFWYRQDPGLGLRLIYFSYDVKMKEKGDIPEGYSVSREKKERFSLILESASTNQTSMYLCASSPGGHSYEQYFGPGTRLTVT.

This clonotype was counted ten times or more. This chain links TRBV4-1 with TRBJ2-4; a possible D gene is TRBD2 (5 bases). Between the trimmed V and J ends, which lost 1 base and 0 bases, there was a span of 10 bases. The CDR3 runs to 16 residues. The V gene's germline CDR1 is MGHRA and CDR2 YSYEKL. This chain's CDR3 is CASSQGSGLAKNIQYF. CDR3 DNA: TGCGCCAGCAGCCAAGGGAGCGGCCTAGCCAAAAACATTCAGTACTTC.

V and J are TRBV4-2 and TRBJ2-3; 8 nucleotides align to TRBD1. This CDR3 is built from 19 residues. The germline V gene has CDR1 LGHNA and CDR2 YNFKEQ. V trimming: 3 bases; J trimming: 4 bases; junction bases outside the gene matches: 18. CDR3 DNA: TGTGCCAGCAGCCATCGCATAAGACAGGGGTTTATCGGCCCAGATACGCAGTATTTT. It yields the protein CASSHRIRQGFIGPDTQYF.

This clonotype was detected a few times. The chain links TRBV27 to TRBJ1-1, with TRBD1 matching over 10 bases. The CDR3 length is 16 residues. The germline CDR1 and CDR2 sequences are MNHEY and SMNVEV (reference sequence). Losses at the gene ends were 0 bases for V and 5 bases for J; bases not matched to a gene: 6. This CDR3 is CASSLSTGGVGTEAFF. Here the CDR3 DNA reads TGTGCCAGCAGTTTATCGACAGGGGGCGTAGGGACTGAAGCTTTCTTT.

In this sample, this clonotype turned up many times. This chain joins TRBV12-3 or TRBV12-4 and TRBJ1-5; 8 bases line up with TRBD1. The V gene end was trimmed by 5 bases and the J gene end by 0 bases; junction bases not matched to a gene: 6. The CDR3 has 16 residues. CDR3 region: CASSMDRVYSNQPQHF. CDR3 nucleotide sequence: TGTGCCAGCAGTATGGACAGGGTGTATAGCAATCAGCCCCAGCATTTT.

The chain uses TRBV12-3 or TRBV12-4 and TRBJ2-7; D possibly matches TRBD1 or TRBD2 (5 bases each). This CDR3 is 17 amino acids long. With 3 bases removed from V and 3 bases from J, the gap between germline ends came to 21 bases. CDR3 region: CASSFGGRGDRSYEQYF. The CDR3 coding sequence is TGTGCCAGCAGTTTCGGCGGAAGAGGGGACCGCAGCTACGAGCAGTACTTC.

This clonotype was seen more than once but under ten times. This chain joins TRBV9 and TRBJ2-3; 8 bases fit TRBD2. Trimming cost V 3 bases and J 5 bases; bases outside gene matches: 8. The CDR3 spans 15 residues. Germline CDR1 reads SGDLS; CDR2 reads YYNGEE. The CDR3 DNA reads TGTGCCAGCAGCGAAGGGGGACTAGATGTAGATACGCAGTATTTT. Protein: CASSEGGLDVDTQYF. The whole variable domain, remainder taken from reference TRBV9 and TRBJ2-3, is DSGVTQTPKHLITATGQRVTLRCSPRSGDLSVYWYQQSLDQGLQFLIQYYNGEERAKGNILERFSAQQFPDLHSELNLSSLELGDSALYFCASSEGGLDVDTQYFGPGTRLTVL.

This clonotype was picked up many times. This rearrangement joins TRBV28 to TRBJ2-3; D is perhaps TRBD1 (5 bases). V was trimmed by 2 bases and J by 6 bases, leaving 12 bases between them. This CDR3 spans 14 amino acids. Germline CDR1 and CDR2: MDHEN and SYDVKM. The CDR3 region is CASSLLVSGDTQYF. In DNA form, the CDR3 reads TGTGCCAGCAGTTTACTCGTATCAGGGGATACGCAGTATTTT.

The chain has TRBV20-1 and TRBJ1-1; D is perhaps TRBD1 (6 bases). Trimming cost V 3 bases and J 1 base, with 21 bases left between them. Germline values: CDR1 DFQATT, CDR2 SNEGSKA (reference sequence). The CDR3 loop spans 17 amino acids. The CDR3 sequence: CSARSSQGGSWNTEAFF. In DNA form, the CDR3 reads TGCAGTGCTAGGTCCTCACAAGGGGGTTCCTGGAACACTGAAGCTTTCTTT.

This clonotype showed up just a few times. The rearrangement links TRBV5-1 to TRBJ2-7, with 9 bases matching TRBD2. J gave up 6 bases and V 2 bases, and 6 bases lay outside the gene matches. This CDR3 has 14 residues. Germline V CDR1 and CDR2: SGHRS, YFSETQ. CDR3 nucleotide sequence: TGCGCCAGCAGCTTTCGACTAGCGGACTCCGAGCAGTACTTC. Its translation is CASSFRLADSEQYF.

This clonotype was detected a few times. J is TRBJ2-7 and V is TRBV28; 13 bases match TRBD2. From germline, CDR1 is MDHEN and CDR2 SYDVKM. This CDR3 contains 19 residues. Trimming took 8 bases from V and 5 from J; bases not matched to a gene: 21. CDR3 amino acids: CASPPPMGLAGTMVDEQYV. CDR3 sequence (DNA): TGTGCCAGCCCGCCTCCTATGGGACTAGCGGGGACCATGGTCGACGAGCAGTACGTC.